These 26 T cell receptor beta chains were all obtained from the same sample, sequenced in a study of cytomegalovirus exposure and HLA in healthy donors. Primers for the PCR totalled 60 Vbeta and 13 Jbeta. Sequenced by immunoSEQ multiplex PCR; TCRdb stores in-frame clones only, minus some. The sample holds approximately 93,000 clones. Sequenced sample: PBMCs. These receptors all come from a woman younger than 45 in good health and CMV-seronegative.

In nucleotides, the CDR3 is TGTGCCAGCAGCTTATTGGCCCGGGGGGAACTCACAGATACGCAGTATTTT. Its protein is CASSLLARGELTDTQYF. This chain links TRBV13 with TRBJ2-3, with 7 bases identical to TRBD2. The CDR3 extends over 17 amino acids. Germline values: CDR1 PRHDT, CDR2 FYEKMQ (reference sequence). V gave up 2 bases and J gave up 2 bases; unmatched junction bases: 10.

The chain carries TRBV18 and TRBJ2-7; 9 bases agree with TRBD2. The CDR3 totals 16 residues. Per the germline V gene, CDR1 is KGHSH and CDR2 is LQKENI. J was trimmed by 0 bases and V by 8 bases; bases with no gene match: 11. In nucleotides, the CDR3 is TGTGCCAGCCCCCCGCATAGCGGGAGAGTCTCCTACGAGCAGTACTTC. Its translation: CASPPHSGRVSYEQYF.

This chain joins TRBV19 and TRBJ2-3, with a weak D call TRBD2 (6 bases). The CDR3 spans 15 residues. The germline V and J ends were trimmed by 3 bases and 3 bases, with 13 bases remaining between them. Germline CDR1 LNHDA, CDR2 SQIVND (reference sequence). CDR3 coding DNA: TGTGCCAGTAGTATGCAAAGGGAGGATACAGATACGCAGTATTTT. Translation gives CASSMQREDTDTQYF.

CDR3 sequence: CASSSSRGLIVYEQYF. CDR3 in DNA: TGTGCCAGCAGCTCAAGTAGGGGGCTAATTGTCTACGAGCAGTACTTC. This chain links TRBV7-2 with TRBJ2-7; 7 positions agree with TRBD1. The CDR3 has 16 residues. The germline CDR1 and CDR2 sequences are SGHTA and FQGNSA. With 4 bases clipped from V and 3 bases from J, the junction kept 12 bases outside the gene matches.

The chain uses TRBV9 and TRBJ2-1; weak D call: TRBD1 (8 bases). The CDR3 is made up of 16 amino acids. Looked up from germline, CDR1 is SGDLS and CDR2 is YYNGEE. The ends were cut back, 6 bases at V and 7 bases at J, with 23 bases in the middle. CDR3 DNA sequence: TGTGCCAGCACCAAGGCAAGACAGGGGAGGGTTAATGAGCAGTTCTTC. Amino acids: CASTKARQGRVNEQFF.

V is TRBV9 and J is TRBJ2-1; the match to TRBD2 covers 8 bases. Trimming cost V 1 base and J 6 bases; bases outside gene matches: 6. CDR1 is SGDLS and CDR2 is YYNGEE in the germline V gene. CDR3 length: 15 residues. This CDR3 is CASSVSAGVGNEQFF. The CDR3 nucleotides are TGTGCCAGCAGCGTATCAGCGGGAGTCGGCAATGAGCAGTTCTTC.

This sequence joins TRBV19 and TRBJ1-5; 7 bases are shared with TRBD1. This CDR3 spans 13 amino acids. With V trimmed by 4 bases and J by 7 bases, 4 bases remained unmatched. Germline V gene data show CDR1 as LNHDA and CDR2 as SQIVND (reference sequence). CDR3 nucleotide sequence: TGTGCCAGTAGTACCGACAGGGACCAGCCCCAGCATTTT. Translation gives CASSTDRDQPQHF.

This chain connects TRBV5-1 to TRBJ1-5, with D unclear. There are 13 residues in the CDR3. V was cut by 0 bases and J by 5 bases, with 6 bases left in between. Germline V gene sequence: CDR1 SGHRS, CDR2 YFSETQ. Here the CDR3 reads CASSLAGDQPQHF. Written as DNA, the CDR3 is TGCGCCAGCAGCTTGGCGGGTGATCAGCCCCAGCATTTT.

V is TRBV7-6 and J is TRBJ2-1; 12 nucleotides agree with TRBD2. Germline trimming cut 5 bases from V and 10 bases from J; bases unmatched to any gene: 9. The CDR3 covers 15 residues. Looked up from germline, CDR1 is SGHVS and CDR2 is FNYEAQ. DNA of the CDR3: TGTGCCAGCAGCCCTCGGACTAGCGGGGCTGGGGAGCAGTTCTTC. It yields the protein CASSPRTSGAGEQFF.

This chain joins TRBV30 and TRBJ2-2; possible D gene TRBD2, 6 bases. V gave up 5 bases and J gave up 6 bases, with 7 bases separating them. This CDR3 region has 11 residues. Germline values: CDR1 GTSNPN, CDR2 SVGIG (reference sequence). The CDR3 region is CAWGEAGELFF. CDR3 DNA: TGTGCCTGGGGGGAGGCCGGGGAGCTGTTTTTT.

The chain is built from TRBV5-5 and TRBJ2-7, with TRBD1 matching over 9 bases. This CDR3 has 16 residues. Unmatched junction bases numbered 9, after V lost 3 bases and J lost 2 bases. Germline V gene data show CDR1 as SGHKS and CDR2 as YYEKEE (reference sequence). The CDR3 spells CASSYPDRGPPYEQYF. CDR3 nucleotide sequence: TGTGCCAGCAGCTACCCGGACAGGGGCCCTCCCTACGAGCAGTACTTC.

CDR3 sequence reads: CASSKALRGYESNQPQHF. The DNA for the CDR3 is TGTGCCAGCAGCAAAGCGCTTCGAGGGTACGAAAGCAATCAGCCCCAGCATTTT. This chain links TRBV21-1 with TRBJ1-5. TRBV21-1 is a pseudogene. CDR3 length: 18 residues.

V and J are TRBV28 and TRBJ1-2, with TRBD1 matching over 8 bases. Germline trimming cut 5 bases from V and 3 bases from J; bases unmatched to any gene: 8. In germline, CDR1 is MDHEN, CDR2 SYDVKM. The CDR3 runs 15 residues. The CDR3 bases are TGTGCCAGCAGTACCAGGGGGCTACGCGACTATGGCTACACCTTC. Protein: CASSTRGLRDYGYTF.

J is TRBJ2-1 and V is TRBV11-3; 12 nucleotides align to TRBD2. J gave up 0 bases and V 5 bases, and 8 bases lay outside the gene matches. Germline loops: CDR1 SGHNT, CDR2 YENEEA. The CDR3 sequence is 18 residues long. The CDR3 nucleotides read TGTGCCAGCAGCCGACTAGCGGGAGTTCGAAGCTCCTACAATGAGCAGTTCTTC. It is translated as CASSRLAGVRSSYNEQFF. Variable domain in full (rest from reference TRBV11-3 and TRBJ2-1): EAGVVQSPRYKIIEKKQPVAFWCNPISGHNTLYWYLQNLGQGPELLIRYENEEAVDDSQLPKDRFSAERLKGVDSTLKIQPAELGDSAVYLCASSRLAGVRSSYNEQFFGPGTRLTVL.

This rearrangement joins TRBV4-1 to TRBJ1-4; the match to TRBD1 covers 9 bases. Germline values: CDR1 MGHRA, CDR2 YSYEKL. Trimming took 1 base from V and 10 from J; bases not matched to a gene: 4. This CDR3 has 14 amino acids. The CDR3 region is CASSQGQGDGKLFF. CDR3 nucleotides: TGCGCCAGCAGCCAAGGACAGGGGGACGGAAAACTGTTTTTT.

The chain combines TRBV6-6 with TRBJ2-1; TRBD2 is a possible D gene (6 bases). Germline V lookup: CDR1 MNHNY, CDR2 SVGAGI (reference sequence). V was clipped by 10 bases and J by 3 bases, with 13 bases between them. The CDR3 length is 13 residues. The CDR3 DNA is TGTGCCATACGCGCGGAGGGCTACAATGAGCAGTTCTTC. The encoded protein is CAIRAEGYNEQFF.

The J gene is TRBJ2-3, the V gene TRBV18; weak D call: TRBD2 (5 bases). The CDR3 sequence is 14 residues long. With 3 bases removed from V and 4 bases from J, the gap between germline ends came to 11 bases. The V gene's germline CDR1 is KGHSH and CDR2 LQKENI. CDR3 region: CASSPNTRSDTQYF. CDR3 bases: TGTGCCAGCTCACCCAACACTAGATCAGATACGCAGTATTTT. The whole variable domain, remainder taken from reference TRBV18 and TRBJ2-3, is NAGVMQNPRHLVRRRGQEARLRCSPMKGHSHVYWYRQLPEEGLKFMVYLQKENIIDESGMPKERFSAEFPKEGPSILRIQQVVRGDSAAYFCASSPNTRSDTQYFGPGTRLTVL.

V usage is TRBV27 and J usage is TRBJ1-1; TRBD1 agrees at 11 bases. The CDR3 covers 16 residues. V was pared by 2 bases and J by 8 bases, with 10 bases of the junction left unmatched. Germline V lookup: CDR1 MNHEY, CDR2 SMNVEV (reference sequence). The CDR3 here is CASSLLGQGAGREAFF. The CDR3 DNA is TGTGCCAGCAGTTTACTCGGACAGGGGGCCGGGAGGGAAGCTTTCTTT.

In DNA form, the CDR3 reads TGCGCCAGCATTGGGACAGGGGGCAGGAAGACCCAGTACTTC. It yields the protein CASIGTGGRKTQYF. V and J are TRBV5-1 and TRBJ2-5, with 12 bases identical to TRBD1. In germline, CDR1 is SGHRS, CDR2 YFSETQ. This CDR3 contains 14 residues. V dropped 6 bases and J dropped 6; count of bases not matched to a gene: 6.

The chain has TRBV9 and TRBJ2-3; TRBD2 agrees at 11 bases. Trimming cost V 0 bases and J 4 bases; bases outside gene matches: 4. The CDR3 extends over 16 amino acids. CDR1 and CDR2 from the germline V gene are SGDLS and YYNGEE. This chain's CDR3 is CASSVVAGGPADTQYF. The CDR3 DNA follows: TGTGCCAGCAGCGTAGTAGCGGGAGGGCCAGCAGATACGCAGTATTTT.

This rearrangement joins TRBV28 to TRBJ1-3, with D unresolved. The CDR3 spans 12 residues. Germline CDR1 and CDR2: MDHEN and SYDVKM. V was shortened by 3 bases and J by 4 bases, with 4 bases between the two germline ends. The CDR3 loop reads CASSLAGNTIYF. In nucleotides, the CDR3 is TGTGCCAGCAGTTTGGCCGGAAACACCATATATTTT.

The chain couples TRBV28 to TRBJ2-7; 12 nucleotides match TRBD2. V shed 6 bases and J 3 bases; nucleotides not matched to a gene: 15. The CDR3 sequence is 18 residues long. Germline lookup yields CDR1 MDHEN and CDR2 SYDVKM. CDR3 sequence (DNA): TGTGCCAGCAGACCCCCCCGCACTAGCGGGAGGTCTCACTACGAGCAGTACTTC. It codes for CASRPPRTSGRSHYEQYF.

V is TRBV4-1 and J is TRBJ2-3; D is ambiguous. The germline CDR1 and CDR2 sequences are MGHRA and YSYEKL. V was shortened by 0 bases and J by 2 bases, with 6 bases between the two germline ends. This CDR3 spans 14 amino acids. The CDR3 protein is CASSQDSTTDTQYF. DNA of the CDR3: TGCGCCAGCAGCCAAGACTCTACCACAGATACGCAGTATTTT.

The V and J genes are TRBV19 and TRBJ2-3, with D possibly TRBD2 on 6 matching bases. CDR1 is LNHDA, CDR2 SQIVND, per germline (reference sequence). CDR3 length: 16 residues. Trimming pared 2 bases from V and 0 bases from J, leaving 12 bases between. The CDR3 is CASSIRASESTDTQYF. In DNA form, the CDR3 reads TGTGCCAGTAGTATAAGGGCTAGCGAAAGCACAGATACGCAGTATTTT.

The chain joins TRBV5-1 to TRBJ2-5, with a weak D call TRBD2 (5 bases). Between the trimmed V and J ends, which lost 4 bases and 4 bases, there was a span of 20 bases. CDR3 length: 16 amino acids. The V gene's germline CDR1 is SGHRS and CDR2 YFSETQ. The CDR3 DNA sequence: TGCGCCAGCAGCGCGACCTTGGGGTTCGAGGGAGAGACCCAGTACTTC. It encodes CASSATLGFEGETQYF.

This rearrangement joins TRBV27 to TRBJ2-7, with 7 nucleotides matching TRBD2. Germline V lookup: CDR1 MNHEY, CDR2 SMNVEV (reference sequence). The CDR3 consists of 16 residues. The V gene end was trimmed by 6 bases and the J gene end by 1 base; junction bases not matched to a gene: 12. The CDR3 sequence: CASSPSPGLLSYEQYF. Here the CDR3 DNA reads TGTGCCAGCAGCCCTTCGCCGGGACTACTATCCTACGAGCAGTACTTC.